The 10 T cell receptor beta chains listed next were all sequenced from one sample in a study of blood T cells in healthy people across ages. Using a J-beta primer mix together with a sample-barcoded 5' primer, a second PCR was run for roughly 7 to 11 cycles. TCRdb re-called the 5' RACE reads with MiXCR, one entry per CDR3 protein. Of more than 700,000 distinct CDR3 sequences listed, around 45% were seen once; the top ten hold about a sixth. Sequenced: blood. Receptors were obtained from a man of 80 years or more in good health.

This clonotype has more than one count but fewer than ten. The chain has TRBV28 and TRBJ2-1; perhaps TRBD2 as D (6 bases). Per germline, CDR1 MDHEN and CDR2 SYDVKM. Trimming took 6 bases from V and 8 from J, leaving 23 bases between them. CDR3 size: 16 residues. This CDR3 is CASSPPGTPDKYEQFF. The CDR3 DNA reads as TGTGCCAGCAGCCCCCCCGGGACTCCCGATAAGTATGAGCAGTTCTTC. The whole variable domain, remainder taken from reference TRBV28 and TRBJ2-1, is DVKVTQSSRYLVKRTGEKVFLECVQDMDHENMFWYRQDPGLGLRLIYFSYDVKMKEKGDIPEGYSVSREKKERFSLILESASTNQTSMYLCASSPPGTPDKYEQFFGPGTRLTVL.

This clonotype appeared many times. V and J are TRBV5-1 and TRBJ2-1; TRBD1 aligns across 8 bases. Germline assignment: CDR1 SGHRS and CDR2 YFSETQ. The CDR3 runs 14 residues. V dropped 0 bases and J dropped 8; count of bases not matched to a gene: 4. CDR3 nucleotides: TGCGCCAGCAGCTTGGTGGCAGGGGGCGATGAGCAGTTCTTC. Its protein is CASSLVAGGDEQFF.

This clonotype was counted at least ten times. The V call is TRBV20-1, the J call TRBJ2-3; 12 bases are a match to TRBD2. There are 14 residues in the CDR3. V was pared by 5 bases and J by 4 bases, with 4 bases of the junction left unmatched. Per germline, CDR1 DFQATT and CDR2 SNEGSKA (reference sequence). CDR3 bases: TGCAGTGCTCATACTAGCGGGAGGCCAGATACGCAGTATTTT. It translates to CSAHTSGRPDTQYF.

This clonotype was seen only a few times. The chain is built from TRBV5-1 and TRBJ1-5; no firm D call. V was pared by 3 bases and J by 1 base, with 11 bases between. Germline V gene data show CDR1 as SGHRS and CDR2 as YFSETQ. This CDR3 has 15 amino acids. The CDR3 sequence is CASSSSGRSNQPQHF. In nucleotides, the CDR3 is TGCGCCAGCAGCTCGAGTGGCAGAAGCAATCAGCCCCAGCATTTT. The full variable domain, with the rest looked up from reference TRBV5-1 and TRBJ1-5, is KAGVTQTPRYLIKTRGQQVTLSCSPISGHRSVSWYQQTPGQGLQFLFEYFSETQRNKGNFPGRFSGRQFSNSRSEMNVSTLELGDSALYLCASSSSGRSNQPQHFGDGTRLSIL.

This clonotype was found a few times. This rearrangement joins TRBV12-3 or TRBV12-4 to TRBJ2-1; a possible D gene is TRBD2 (5 bases). With 2 bases removed from V and 8 bases from J, the gap between germline ends came to 13 bases. This CDR3 spans 14 amino acids. DNA of the CDR3: TGTGCCAGCAGTTTACAGAGGGCCCGTGATGAGCAGTTCTTC. Encoded protein: CASSLQRARDEQFF.

The chain is built from TRBV29-1 and TRBJ2-5, with 7 bases identical to TRBD1. The germline V gene has CDR1 SQVTM and CDR2 ANQGSEA. V shed 5 bases, J shed 11 bases, and the junction held 11 bases outside the gene matches. The CDR3 consists of 12 residues. Here the CDR3 reads CSVKTGVGEQYF. The CDR3 coding sequence is TGCAGCGTTAAAACAGGGGTGGGTGAGCAGTACTTC.

This clonotype showed up just a few times. This chain uses TRBV20-1 with TRBJ2-7; the match to TRBD2 covers 10 bases. Germline-derived CDR1 and CDR2 are DFQATT and SNEGSKA (reference sequence). V was clipped by 0 bases and J by 7 bases; unmatched bases: 12. The CDR3 covers 16 residues. This CDR3 is CSARDRLAGVLGEQYF. CDR3 DNA sequence: TGCAGTGCTAGAGATCGGCTAGCGGGAGTTTTGGGTGAGCAGTACTTC.

In this sample, this clonotype turned up a few times. The gene calls are TRBV28 and TRBJ2-7; weak D call: TRBD2 (6 bases). The length of the CDR3 is 14 residues. From germline, CDR1 is MDHEN and CDR2 SYDVKM. V lost 6 bases and J lost 3, with 15 bases in between. Here the CDR3 reads CASRAAGLGYEQYF. CDR3 sequence (DNA): TGTGCCAGCAGGGCCGCGGGGCTCGGCTACGAGCAGTACTTC.

The genes are TRBV4-2 and TRBJ1-5; no firm D call. This CDR3 is 17 amino acids long. Germline V gives CDR1 LGHNA, CDR2 YNFKEQ. The V gene lost 1 base and the J gene lost 3 bases, with 16 bases spanning the gap. The CDR3 protein is CASSQVEPRSDNQPQHF. The CDR3 DNA reads TGTGCCAGCAGCCAAGTAGAGCCCAGGAGCGACAATCAGCCCCAGCATTTT.

This clonotype was counted a few times. CDR3 in amino acids: CASCFSVGEKLFF. In DNA form, the CDR3 reads TGTGCCAGCTGCTTCTCGGTTGGTGAAAAACTGTTTTTT. V is TRBV25-1 and J is TRBJ1-4; no firm D call. Germline V gene lookup returns CDR1 MGHDK and CDR2 SYGVNS. The V end lost 8 bases, the J end lost 7 bases, and 14 bases lay between the germline ends. This CDR3 comprises 13 residues.